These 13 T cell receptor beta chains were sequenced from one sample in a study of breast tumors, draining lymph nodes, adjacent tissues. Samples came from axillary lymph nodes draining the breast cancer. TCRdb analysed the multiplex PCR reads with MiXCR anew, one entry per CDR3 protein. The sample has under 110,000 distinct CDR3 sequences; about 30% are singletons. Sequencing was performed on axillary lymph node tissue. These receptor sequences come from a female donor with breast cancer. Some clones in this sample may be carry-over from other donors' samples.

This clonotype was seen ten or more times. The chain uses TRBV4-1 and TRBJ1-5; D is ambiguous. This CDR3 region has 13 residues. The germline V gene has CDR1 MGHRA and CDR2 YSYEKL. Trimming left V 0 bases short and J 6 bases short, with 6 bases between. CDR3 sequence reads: CASSQEPGQPQHF. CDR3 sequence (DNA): TGCGCCAGCAGCCAAGAGCCCGGTCAGCCCCAGCATTTT.

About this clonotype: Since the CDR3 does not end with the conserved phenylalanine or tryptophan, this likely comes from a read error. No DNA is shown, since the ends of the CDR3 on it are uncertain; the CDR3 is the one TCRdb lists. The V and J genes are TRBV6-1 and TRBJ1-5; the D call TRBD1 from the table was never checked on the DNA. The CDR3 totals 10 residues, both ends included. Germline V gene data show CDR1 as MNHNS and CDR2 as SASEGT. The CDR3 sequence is CASSELGVDY.

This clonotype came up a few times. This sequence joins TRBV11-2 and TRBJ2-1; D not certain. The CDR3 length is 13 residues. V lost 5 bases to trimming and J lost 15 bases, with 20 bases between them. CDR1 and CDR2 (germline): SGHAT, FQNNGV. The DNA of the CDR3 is TGTGCCAGCAGCCTACGAGGCCCGGCGCGTGTGTTCTTC. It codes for CASSLRGPARVFF. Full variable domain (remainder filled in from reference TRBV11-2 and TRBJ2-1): EAGVAQSPRYKIIEKRQSVAFWCNPISGHATLYWYQQILGQGPKLLIQFQNNGVVDDSQLPKDRFSAERLKGVDSTLKIQPAKLEDSAVYLCASSLRGPARVFFGPGTRLTVL.

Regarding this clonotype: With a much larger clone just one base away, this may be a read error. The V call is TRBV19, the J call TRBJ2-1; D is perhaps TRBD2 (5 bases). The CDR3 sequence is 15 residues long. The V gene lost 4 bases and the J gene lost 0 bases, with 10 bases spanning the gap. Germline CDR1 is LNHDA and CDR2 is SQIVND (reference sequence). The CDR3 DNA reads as TGTGCCAGTAGTACCCTGGGGAGCTCCTACAATGAGCAGTTCTTC. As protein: CASSTLGSSYNEQFF.

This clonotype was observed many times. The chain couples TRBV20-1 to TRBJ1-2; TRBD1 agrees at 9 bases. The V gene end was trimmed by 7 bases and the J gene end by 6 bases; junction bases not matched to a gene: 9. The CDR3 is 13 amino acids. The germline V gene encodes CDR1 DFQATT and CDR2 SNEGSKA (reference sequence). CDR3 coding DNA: TGCAGTGGGGTTAAAAACAGGGGGCATGGCTACACCTTC. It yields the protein CSGVKNRGHGYTF.

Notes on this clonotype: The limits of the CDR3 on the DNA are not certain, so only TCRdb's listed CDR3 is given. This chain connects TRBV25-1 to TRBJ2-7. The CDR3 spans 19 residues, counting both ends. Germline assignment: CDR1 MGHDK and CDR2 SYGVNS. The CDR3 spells CASSFYICSATLSSYEQYF.

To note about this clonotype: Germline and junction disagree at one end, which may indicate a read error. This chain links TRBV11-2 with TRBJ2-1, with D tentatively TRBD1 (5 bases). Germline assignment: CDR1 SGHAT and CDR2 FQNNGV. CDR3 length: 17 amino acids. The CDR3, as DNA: TGTGCCAGCAGCTTAGGACAGACCCCCGGCTCCCACAATGAGCAGTTCTTC. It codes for CASSLGQTPGSHNEQFF.

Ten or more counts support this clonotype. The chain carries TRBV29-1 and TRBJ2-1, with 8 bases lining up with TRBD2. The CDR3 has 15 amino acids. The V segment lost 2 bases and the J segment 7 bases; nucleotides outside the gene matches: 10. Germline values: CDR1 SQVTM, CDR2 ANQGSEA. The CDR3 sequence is CSVEWASGLANEQFF. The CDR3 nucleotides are TGCAGCGTTGAATGGGCTAGCGGGCTCGCAAATGAGCAGTTCTTC.

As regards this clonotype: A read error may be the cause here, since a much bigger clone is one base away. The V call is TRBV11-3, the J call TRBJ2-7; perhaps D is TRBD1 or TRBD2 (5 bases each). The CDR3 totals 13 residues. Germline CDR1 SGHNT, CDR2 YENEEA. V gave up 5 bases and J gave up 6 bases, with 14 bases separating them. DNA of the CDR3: TGTGCCAGCAGCCTAGTAAGGGACGCCGAGCAGTACTTC. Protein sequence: CASSLVRDAEQYF.

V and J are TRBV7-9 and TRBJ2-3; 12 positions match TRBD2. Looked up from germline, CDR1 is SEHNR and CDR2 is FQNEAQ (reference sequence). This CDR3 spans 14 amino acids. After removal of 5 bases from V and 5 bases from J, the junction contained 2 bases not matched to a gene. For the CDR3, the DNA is TGTGCCAGCAGCGAGGGACTAGCGGGAGATACGCAGTATTTT. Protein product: CASSEGLAGDTQYF.

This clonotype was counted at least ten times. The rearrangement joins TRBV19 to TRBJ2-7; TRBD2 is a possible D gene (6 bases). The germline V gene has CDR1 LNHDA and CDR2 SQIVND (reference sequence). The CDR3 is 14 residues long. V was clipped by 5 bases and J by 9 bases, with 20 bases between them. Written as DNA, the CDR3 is TGTGCCAGTAGTCTTACGGGACTCCCTCAGGGGCAGTACTTC. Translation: CASSLTGLPQGQYF.

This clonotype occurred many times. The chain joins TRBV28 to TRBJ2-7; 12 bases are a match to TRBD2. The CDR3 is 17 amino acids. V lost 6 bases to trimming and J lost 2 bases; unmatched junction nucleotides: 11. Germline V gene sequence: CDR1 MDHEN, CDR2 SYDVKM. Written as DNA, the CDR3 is TGTGCCAGCAGAGACCTTTCTAGCGGGAGGGTAACCTACGAGCAGTACTTC. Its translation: CASRDLSSGRVTYEQYF.

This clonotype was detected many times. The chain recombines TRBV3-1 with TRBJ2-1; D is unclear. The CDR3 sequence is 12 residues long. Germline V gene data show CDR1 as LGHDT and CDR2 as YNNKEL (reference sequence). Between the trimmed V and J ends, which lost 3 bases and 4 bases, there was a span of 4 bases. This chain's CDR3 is CASSQIYNEQFF. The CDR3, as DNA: TGTGCCAGCAGCCAGATTTACAATGAGCAGTTCTTC.